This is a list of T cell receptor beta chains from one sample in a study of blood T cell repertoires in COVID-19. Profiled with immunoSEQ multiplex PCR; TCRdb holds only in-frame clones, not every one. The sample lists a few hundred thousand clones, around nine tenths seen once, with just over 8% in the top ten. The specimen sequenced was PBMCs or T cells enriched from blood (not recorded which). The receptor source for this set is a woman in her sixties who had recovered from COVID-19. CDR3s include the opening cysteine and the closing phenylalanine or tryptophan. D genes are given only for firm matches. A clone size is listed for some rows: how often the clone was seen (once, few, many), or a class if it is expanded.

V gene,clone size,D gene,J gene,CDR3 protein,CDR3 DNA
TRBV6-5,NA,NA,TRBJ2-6,CASGATSGANVLTF,TGTGCCAGCGGGGCCACCTCTGGGGCCAACGTCCTGACTTTC
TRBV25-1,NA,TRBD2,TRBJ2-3,CASSGLAITSTDTQYF,TGTGCCAGCAGTGGACTAGCGATAACTAGCACAGATACGCAGTATTTT
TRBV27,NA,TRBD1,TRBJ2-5,CASSTGEWETQYF,TGTGCCAGCAGCACAGGGGAATGGGAGACCCAGTACTTC
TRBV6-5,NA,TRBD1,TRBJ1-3,CASSYSGTGLVNTIYF,TGTGCCAGCAGTTACTCTGGGACAGGGTTGGTAAACACCATATATTTT
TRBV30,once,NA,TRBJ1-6,CAWSVSGVRSPLHF,TGTGCCTGGAGTGTTTCAGGGGTCAGATCACCCCTCCACTTT
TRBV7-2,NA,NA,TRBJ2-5,CASSPPYLTQETQYF,TGTGCCAGCAGCCCGCCCTACCTCACCCAAGAGACCCAGTACTTC
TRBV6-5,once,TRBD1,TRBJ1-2,CATFKQGGDYGYTF,TGTGCCACTTTCAAGCAGGGGGGAGACTATGGCTACACCTTC
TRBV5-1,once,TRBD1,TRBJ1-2,CASSFGTVGGYGYTF,TGCGCCAGCAGCTTTGGGACAGTTGGCGGCTATGGCTACACCTTC
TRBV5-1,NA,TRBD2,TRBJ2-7,CASSLGREGYEQYF,TGCGCCAGCAGCTTGGGCAGGGAGGGCTACGAGCAGTACTTC
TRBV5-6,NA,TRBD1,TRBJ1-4,CASSFTGGENEKLFF,TGTGCCAGCAGCTTCACAGGGGGGGAAAATGAAAAACTGTTTTTT